This T cell receptor beta chain stems from a study of cytomegalovirus exposure and HLA in healthy donors. Study-level findings and limits: In all likelihood, a cluster of highly shared sequence variants was a sequencing artifact.

In regard to this clone: Its antigen is still unknown.

PCR was performed using 60 Vbeta and 13 Jbeta primers. Clones were sequenced by immunoSEQ multiplex PCR, and TCRdb holds only the in-frame ones, with some missing. The sample shows around 150,000 clones, roughly three quarters of them seen only once. Germline CDR1 and CDR2: SGHKS and YYEKEE (reference sequence). There are 14 residues in the CDR3. The V end was cut by 1 base, the J end by 7 bases, with 11 bases between. This sequence joins TRBV5-5 and TRBJ2-2; D not resolved. Source material: PBMCs. This clonotype originated in a man younger than 45 in good health and CMV-seronegative. The CDR3 loop is CASSLLRFGGELFF. DNA of the CDR3: TGTGCCAGCAGCTTGCTACGGTTTGGCGGGGAGCTGTTTTTT.